This T cell receptor delta chain was identified in a study of Vδ1+ human thymocytes. V lost 2 bases and J lost 4; bases outside the gene matches: 21. This CDR3 comprises 21 residues. In germline, CDR1 is TSWWSYY, CDR2 QGS. Regarding this clone: Its cognate antigen is unknown.

Study findings and constraints: Thymic TRG and TRD repertoires appeared highly polyclonal, with Gaussian CDR3 length distributions. About 20% of thymic delta-chain sequences were Vdelta2, with few Vdelta3, unlike blood Vdelta1+ controls.

Thymocytes were sorted as CD3+ TCRVdelta1+ TCRVdelta2- after alphabeta T cell depletion. RNA was extracted from the cells and then reverse transcribed. The CDR3 regions were amplified by multiplex PCR from V-gene primers to a constant-region primer. TCRdb applied CATT to the multiplex PCR reads for clone calling. The sample contains roughly 76,000 delta-chain clones, 30% to 40% of which appear only once. Specimen: Vdelta1+ gamma-delta thymocytes from the thymus. Regarding subset: FACS-sorted CD3+ TCRalphabeta- TCRVdelta1+ TCRVdelta2- thymocytes. V is TRDV1 and J is TRDJ1, with TRDD3 identical over 11 bases. The TCR originated in a boy in the first two years of life who had congenital heart surgery. CDR3 nucleotides: TGTGCTCTTGGGGAATGGTCTTCCCTACGTATTGGGGGATACGCTGGCGATAAACTCATCTTT. This encodes CALGEWSSLRIGGYAGDKLIF.